These 10 T cell receptor beta chains originate from one sample sequenced in a study of blood T cell repertoires in COVID-19. Method: immunoSEQ multiplex PCR; TCRdb's copy keeps in-frame clones and lacks some. This table has hundreds of thousands of clones, 60% to 75% appearing once. What was sequenced was peripheral blood. The receptors derive from an elderly woman with acute or convalescent COVID-19.

The chain is built from TRBV29-1 and TRBJ1-1, with unresolved D. CDR1 is SQVTM and CDR2 is ANQGSEA in the germline V gene. The CDR3 loop spans 12 amino acids. The germline V and J ends were trimmed by 4 bases and 1 base, with 7 bases remaining between them. As DNA, the CDR3 is TGCAGCGTTGTCCCCTCGAACACTGAAGCTTTCTTT. Amino acids: CSVVPSNTEAFF. Using reference TRBV29-1 and TRBJ1-1 for the parts outside the CDR3, the full variable domain is SAVISQKPSRDICQRGTSLTIQCQVDSQVTMMFWYRQQPGQSLTLIATANQGSEATYESGFVIDKFPISRPNLTFSTLTVSNMSPEDSSIYLCSVVPSNTEAFFGQGTRLTVV.

This clone has just a few counts. The rearrangement joins TRBV15 to TRBJ1-5; TRBD1 matches at 10 bases. Germline V gene lookup returns CDR1 LNHNV and CDR2 YYDKDF (reference sequence). Trimming removed 1 base from V and 4 bases from J; junction bases left unmatched: 13. The CDR3 is made up of 19 amino acids. The CDR3 DNA follows: TGTGCCACCAGCAGAGGATGGGCCTCCGGGACAGGGGTAAATCAGCCCCAGCATTTT. Translation gives CATSRGWASGTGVNQPQHF.

This chain uses TRBV7-2 with TRBJ2-7, with 7 nucleotides matching TRBD2. CDR3 length: 17 residues. Germline-derived CDR1 and CDR2 are SGHTA and FQGNSA. V lost 7 bases and J lost 3; bases outside the gene matches: 18. In nucleotides, the CDR3 is TGTGCCAGCATGGGCGCTAGCGGAGCCCCACCCCTCTACGAGCAGTACTTC. Protein sequence: CASMGASGAPPLYEQYF. The entire variable domain, with the rest obtained from reference TRBV7-2 and TRBJ2-7, is as follows: GAGVSQSPSNKVTEKGKDVELRCDPISGHTALYWYRQSLGQGLEFLIYFQGNSAPDKSGLPSDRFSAERTGGSVSTLTIQRTQQEDSAVYLCASMGASGAPPLYEQYFGPGTRLTVT.

The chain uses TRBV7-8 and TRBJ1-2; D unresolved. Germline values: CDR1 SGHVS, CDR2 FQNEAQ. V dropped 2 bases and J dropped 4 bases, with 8 bases sitting between them. The CDR3 is 13 residues long. The CDR3 region has the DNA TGTGCCAGCAGCTTACAGTTCAGCTATGGCTACACCTTC. Translation gives CASSLQFSYGYTF.

The V call is TRBV3-1 (or the pseudogene TRBV3-2), the J call TRBJ2-7, with 7 bases fitting TRBD2. This CDR3 has 14 residues. Germline-derived CDR1 and CDR2 are LGHDT and YNNKEL (reference sequence). The J segment lost 7 bases and the V segment lost 2 bases, leaving 8 bases of the junction unmatched. Here the CDR3 DNA reads TGTGCCAGCAGCCAATCGGGGCTGGGGGGGGAGCAGTACTTC. This gives the protein CASSQSGLGGEQYF.

The sample holds one count of this clone. This may be a read error: a much more frequent sequence differs by one nucleotide. This chain connects TRBV24-1 to TRBJ2-2; 7 nucleotides align to TRBD1. Looked up from germline, CDR1 is KGHDR and CDR2 is SFDVKD. This CDR3 is built from 15 residues. Trimming took 4 bases from V and 6 from J; bases not matched to a gene: 7. CDR3 sequence: CATSDPGQEAGELFF. CDR3 DNA: TGTGCCACCAGTGACCCCGGACAGGAGGCCGGGGAGCTGTTTTTT.

Only a few counts were recorded for this clone. V is TRBV19 and J is TRBJ2-3, with D possibly matching TRBD2 (5 bases). Trimming took off 4 bases at V and 3 bases at J, with 14 bases between the two ends. CDR1 LNHDA and CDR2 SQIVND come from the germline V gene (reference sequence). CDR3 size: 15 residues. The CDR3 DNA reads as TGTGCCAGTAGTACGGACGGGAAGAGGACAGATACGCAGTATTTT. Protein product: CASSTDGKRTDTQYF.

The V and J genes are TRBV6-2 or TRBV6-3 and TRBJ2-2, with a weak D call TRBD1 (6 bases). V was pared by 5 bases and J by 0 bases, with 10 bases between. Germline CDR1 MNHEY, CDR2 SVGEGT. The CDR3 is 15 amino acids. CDR3 in amino acids: CASSPTGANTGELFF. The CDR3 nucleotides read TGTGCCAGCAGTCCGACAGGAGCGAACACCGGGGAGCTGTTTTTT.

This clone was counted a few times. This sequence joins TRBV3-1 (or the pseudogene TRBV3-2) and TRBJ2-6; TRBD2 might be the D (5 bases). Germline V gene lookup returns CDR1 LGHDT and CDR2 YNNKEL (reference sequence). The ends were cut back, 10 bases at V and 0 bases at J, with 7 bases in the middle. The CDR3 runs 13 residues. The DNA of the CDR3 is TGTGCCACGGGGAGCTCTGGGGCCAACGTCCTGACTTTC. Translation: CATGSSGANVLTF.

The rearrangement joins TRBV5-4 to TRBJ2-3; 12 nucleotides match TRBD2. The CDR3 is 14 amino acids. V was clipped by 4 bases and J by 6 bases; unmatched bases: 3. Germline CDR1 is SGHNT and CDR2 is YYREEE (reference sequence). This CDR3 is CASSPGTSGDTQYF. CDR3 sequence (DNA): TGTGCCAGCAGCCCGGGGACTAGCGGGGATACGCAGTATTTT.